This TCR beta chain was sequenced in a study of identical twins. General observations from the study: Insertions were fewer in abundant cord blood beta clonotypes, whereas memory repertoires showed none of this pattern.

Of note for this clonotype: Its antigen is still unknown.

TCRdb redid the calling of the 5' RACE reads with MiXCR, one entry per CDR3 protein. The repertoire holds approximately 230,000 distinct CDR3 sequences, with roughly 7.1% as singletons. The CDR3 is 14 residues long. Trimming took off 0 bases at V and 8 bases at J, with 13 bases between the two ends. Looked up from germline, CDR1 is LGHDT and CDR2 is YNNKEL (reference sequence). This same sample was also taken into another study, of T cells expressing NK-cell markers. Turning to that study: An anti-gamma-delta TCR antibody restricted sorting to alpha-beta TCR T cells in several experiments.

This sequence was found in a woman under 30 in good health. The chain is built from TRBV3-1 and TRBJ1-1, with D possibly being TRBD1 (5 bases). The sequenced sample consisted of CD8+ T cells sorted from blood. The CDR3: CASSQENGRGEAFF. For the CDR3, the DNA is TGTGCCAGCAGCCAAGAAAACGGGAGGGGCGAAGCTTTCTTT.